Below are 12 T cell receptor beta chains sequenced from a single sample in a study of T cells after yellow fever vaccination. TCRdb analysed the 5' RACE reads with MiXCR anew, one entry per CDR3 protein. The sample carries just under 85,000 distinct CDR3 sequences, more than 10% recorded once. This specimen consisted of CD8+ T cells not binding an NS4B(214-222) dextramer, sorted from PBMCs, obtained less than 25 days after the first yellow fever vaccination. The receptors stem from a man aged 18 to 29 who received the YFV17D yellow fever vaccine.

The chain combines TRBV20-1 with TRBJ2-7; no clear D. V gave up 6 bases and J gave up 3 bases, with 6 bases separating them. The CDR3 has 10 amino acids. Germline CDR1 reads DFQATT; CDR2 reads SNEGSKA (reference sequence). The CDR3: CSALNYEQYF. CDR3 nucleotide sequence: TGCAGTGCCCTTAACTACGAGCAGTACTTC.

This clonotype was found a few times. The chain uses TRBV11-1 and TRBJ2-5; TRBD1 matches 10 bases. The V gene's germline CDR1 is SGHAT and CDR2 FQDESV (reference sequence). V trimming: 5 bases; J trimming: 5 bases; junction bases outside the gene matches: 17. The CDR3 sequence is 18 residues long. This CDR3 reads CASSPSLSRDRGRETQYF. For the CDR3, the DNA is TGTGCCAGCAGCCCAAGTCTTTCCCGGGACAGGGGTCGGGAGACCCAGTACTTC.

The sample holds a few counts of this clonotype. V usage is TRBV23-1 and J usage is TRBJ2-7; TRBD1 might be the D (6 bases). TRBV23-1 is an ORF; its function is uncertain. This CDR3 contains 17 residues. The V and J ends lost 3 bases and 3 bases respectively, with 21 bases between them. CDR3 DNA: TGCGCCAGCAGTCACCACGATTCAAGGACAGAAAACTACGAGCAGTACTTC. Its translation: CASSHHDSRTENYEQYF.

The chain couples TRBV6-2 or TRBV6-3 to TRBJ2-3; D is uncertain. In germline, CDR1 is MNHEY, CDR2 SVGEGT. V lost 0 bases and J lost 6, with 4 bases in between. This CDR3 has 12 amino acids. Written as DNA, the CDR3 is TGTGCCAGCAGTTACTCGGTCGATACGCAGTATTTT. This sequence encodes CASSYSVDTQYF.

This clonotype was observed a handful of times. V and J are TRBV4-1 and TRBJ2-1; TRBD1 agrees at 8 bases. The CDR3 length is 16 residues. Per the germline V gene, CDR1 is MGHRA and CDR2 is YSYEKL. Trimming cost V 0 bases and J 7 bases; bases outside gene matches: 8. The CDR3 region has the DNA TGCGCCAGCAGCCAAGATCGCCGGACAGGGTTAAATGAGCAGTTCTTC. Translation gives CASSQDRRTGLNEQFF.

This clonotype was counted only a few times. This chain uses TRBV9 with TRBJ2-3; the D gene is possibly TRBD2 (6 bases). The germline V gene has CDR1 SGDLS and CDR2 YYNGEE. The CDR3 is made up of 14 amino acids. Trimming removed 3 bases from V and 4 bases from J, with 12 bases in between. The CDR3 nucleotides are TGTGCCAGCAGCGACTCGAGACTAGCAGATACGCAGTATTTT. Amino acids: CASSDSRLADTQYF.

This clonotype was counted between two and nine times. The junction and the germline gene differ at one end; a read error may be behind it. The chain employs TRBV28 and TRBJ2-1; D perhaps matches TRBD2 (6 bases). From germline, CDR1 is MDHEN and CDR2 SYDVKM. CDR3 length: 14 amino acids. CDR3 residues: CASISWDSHNEQFF. For the CDR3, the DNA is TGTGCCAGCATTAGCTGGGACTCCCACAATGAGCAGTTCTTC.

This clonotype was picked up a small number of times. The chain joins TRBV7-3 to TRBJ2-2, with 11 bases lining up with TRBD2. With V trimmed by 3 bases and J by 4 bases, 10 bases remained unmatched. This CDR3 has 18 amino acids. CDR1 and CDR2 (germline): SGHTA, FQGTGA. The CDR3 nucleotides are TGTGCCAGCAGCTTGAGTCCCTTGACTAGCGGGGTCACCGGGGAGCTGTTTTTT. It is translated as CASSLSPLTSGVTGELFF.

Remarks on this clonotype: One junction end disagrees with the germline gene, perhaps due to a read error. This CDR3 reads CSVDGDREDTGELFF. The CDR3 DNA sequence: TGCAGTGTTGATGGTGACAGGGAGGACACCGGGGAGCTGTTTTTT. The chain carries TRBV29-1 and TRBJ2-2; the D gene is possibly TRBD1 (7 bases). The germline CDR1 and CDR2 sequences are SQVTM and ANQGSEA. The CDR3 consists of 15 residues.

This clonotype was counted ten times or more. The chain combines TRBV6-2 or TRBV6-3 with TRBJ2-7; no firm D call. Germline assignment: CDR1 MNHEY and CDR2 SVGEGT. The V end lost 3 bases, the J end lost 2 bases, and 8 bases lay between the germline ends. There are 13 residues in the CDR3. As DNA, the CDR3 is TGTGCCAGCAGTTATGCCAGGACCTACGAGCAGTACTTC. Amino acids: CASSYARTYEQYF.

There are a few counts of this clonotype. The chain couples TRBV18 to TRBJ2-4, with D tentatively TRBD2 (5 bases). This CDR3 spans 16 amino acids. Germline CDR1 is KGHSH and CDR2 is LQKENI. The V and J ends lost 5 bases and 0 bases respectively, with 14 bases between them. The CDR3 sequence: CASSSKEALAKNIQYF. The DNA for the CDR3 is TGTGCCAGCTCAAGCAAGGAGGCACTAGCCAAAAACATTCAGTACTTC.

The chain couples TRBV7-2 to TRBJ1-1, with no clear D. This CDR3 has 14 amino acids. V dropped 3 bases and J dropped 4 bases, with 12 bases sitting between them. Per the germline V gene, CDR1 is SGHTA and CDR2 is FQGNSA. The CDR3 DNA sequence: TGTGCCAGCAGCTTCAAGGTGGGAAGCACTGAAGCTTTCTTT. Encoded protein: CASSFKVGSTEAFF.